This T cell receptor beta chain stems from a study of radiotherapy plus CTLA-4 blockade in lung cancer. Whole-study context: Disease control was present in more than 25% of patients, and objective responses in under 20%.

Those with chemo-refractory metastatic non-small-cell lung cancer were treated with focal radiation combined with CTLA-4 blockade using ipilimumab. Regarding the study as a whole: Alongside interferon-beta, early blood T cell clone dynamics were reportedly the best predictor of response. Radiotherapy plus ipilimumab was followed by expansion in blood of tumor-derived TCR clones.

The repertoire was sequenced with immunoSEQ multiplex PCR; TCRdb's copy has only in-frame clones and lacks some. The profile shows 60,000 to 85,000 clones, about 87% of them singletons. A note on this clone: The antigen remains unidentified.

The CDR3 totals 15 residues. V shed 5 bases, J shed 3 bases, and the junction held 3 bases outside the gene matches. Germline lookup yields CDR1 MNHEY and CDR2 SVGAGI. The sequence was collected from a human donor with non-small cell lung cancer who had stable disease on radiotherapy plus ipilimumab. This chain connects TRBV6-5 to TRBJ1-4; 10 bases match TRBD1. This sample comprised peripheral blood, obtained from a patient treated with radiotherapy plus ipilimumab. As DNA, the CDR3 is TGTGCCAGCAGTAGGGACAGGGGACCTAATGAAAAACTGTTTTTT. Translating it yields CASSRDRGPNEKLFF.